The rows below give T cell receptor beta chains drawn from one sample of a study of shared clonotypes between healthy human individuals. Only in-frame clones appear in the TCRdb table, and some are missing; sequencing was by immunoSEQ multiplex PCR. Here the sample spans more than 600,000 clones, approximately 90% being singletons. Sequencing used naive CD8+ T cells sorted from blood. The receptors derive from a young man in good health. The CDR3 runs from the conserved cysteine through the conserved F or W. D genes are given only for firm matches. Size tells how often a clone was seen (once, few, many) or the class of an expanded clone, and some rows leave it out.

CDR3nt: TGTGCCAGCAGCCCCGCTAGCGGGAGGGACCAGTATTTT; CDR3aa: CASSPASGRDQYF; len: 13; j_gene: TRBJ2-3; v_gene: TRBV11-1; abundance: NA; d_gene: TRBD2
CDR3nt: TGTGCCAGCAGCCAATTTGGGAAGGGAGATACGCAGTATTTT; CDR3aa: CASSQFGKGDTQYF; len: 14; j_gene: TRBJ2-3; v_gene: TRBV14; abundance: once; d_gene: NA
CDR3nt: TGTGCCAGCAGCTCCCATCAGACAGGTTCCTACAATGAGCAGTTCTTC; CDR3aa: CASSSHQTGSYNEQFF; len: 16; j_gene: TRBJ2-1; v_gene: TRBV11-2; abundance: NA; d_gene: NA
CDR3nt: TGTGCCAGCAGCGTCAACGGGGATAGCAATCAGCCCCAGCATTTT; CDR3aa: CASSVNGDSNQPQHF; len: 15; j_gene: TRBJ1-5; v_gene: TRBV9; abundance: NA; d_gene: NA
CDR3nt: TGTGCCAGCAGTTTATCCCAGGGATCTCAGCCCCAGCATTTT; CDR3aa: CASSLSQGSQPQHF; len: 14; j_gene: TRBJ1-5; v_gene: TRBV27; abundance: NA; d_gene: NA
CDR3nt: TGTGCCAGTATAGGCCGGCTGGTTTCTGGAAACACCATATATTTT; CDR3aa: CASIGRLVSGNTIYF; len: 15; j_gene: TRBJ1-3; v_gene: TRBV19; abundance: NA; d_gene: NA
CDR3nt: TGTGCCAGCAAGGAGCCGTACTCTGGAAACACCATATATTTT; CDR3aa: CASKEPYSGNTIYF; len: 14; j_gene: TRBJ1-3; v_gene: TRBV27; abundance: NA; d_gene: NA
CDR3nt: TGTGCCAGCAGTTTTTCTAGGGCTGTCTACGAGCAGTACTTC; CDR3aa: CASSFSRAVYEQYF; len: 14; j_gene: TRBJ2-7; v_gene: TRBV27; abundance: NA; d_gene: NA
CDR3nt: TGCAGCGTGTCCGGGACAGGTGAGGTGGGCCAGTACTTC; CDR3aa: CSVSGTGEVGQYF; len: 13; j_gene: TRBJ2-7; v_gene: TRBV29-1; abundance: once; d_gene: TRBD1
CDR3nt: TGTGCCAGCAGTTTATCTAGCGGGAACAATGAGCAGTTCTTC; CDR3aa: CASSLSSGNNEQFF; len: 14; j_gene: TRBJ2-1; v_gene: TRBV27; abundance: NA; d_gene: TRBD2
CDR3nt: TGTGCCAGTAGTATCCGGGGAAAAGAGACCCAGTACTTC; CDR3aa: CASSIRGKETQYF; len: 13; j_gene: TRBJ2-5; v_gene: TRBV19; abundance: NA; d_gene: NA
CDR3nt: TGTGCCAGCAGCGTAGAGGTCAGAAACAATGAGCAGTTCTTC; CDR3aa: CASSVEVRNNEQFF; len: 14; j_gene: TRBJ2-1; v_gene: TRBV9; abundance: NA; d_gene: NA
CDR3nt: TGTGCCAGCAGTTTATCGATTCTAGCGGGAGAAGGTCACGGGGAGCTGTTTTTT; CDR3aa: CASSLSILAGEGHGELFF; len: 18; j_gene: TRBJ2-2; v_gene: TRBV27; abundance: NA; d_gene: TRBD2
CDR3nt: TGTGCCAGCAGCTCGGGACAGGCGCGGGGTGAAGCTTTCTTT; CDR3aa: CASSSGQARGEAFF; len: 14; j_gene: TRBJ1-1; v_gene: TRBV7-9; abundance: NA; d_gene: TRBD1
CDR3nt: TGCGCCAGCAGTAGAGAGCGGGGACCGTGGGCCGGGGAGCTGTTTTTT; CDR3aa: CASSRERGPWAGELFF; len: 16; j_gene: TRBJ2-2; v_gene: TRBV10-1; abundance: NA; d_gene: TRBD2
CDR3nt: TGCGCCAGCATTGGGGCGGTTGGCATATCCACTGAAGCTTTCTTT; CDR3aa: CASIGAVGISTEAFF; len: 15; j_gene: TRBJ1-1; v_gene: TRBV10-2; abundance: NA; d_gene: NA
CDR3nt: TGTGCCAGCAGCAACTCTGGGACTAGTAGAGATACGCAGTATTTT; CDR3aa: CASSNSGTSRDTQYF; len: 15; j_gene: TRBJ2-3; v_gene: TRBV9; abundance: NA; d_gene: TRBD2
CDR3nt: TGTGCCAGCAGCTTGTGGGACTACCAAGAGACCCAGTACTTC; CDR3aa: CASSLWDYQETQYF; len: 14; j_gene: TRBJ2-5; v_gene: TRBV13; abundance: NA; d_gene: NA
CDR3nt: TGTGCCAGCGGGACTAGCTTGGGCAATGAGCAGTTCTTC; CDR3aa: CASGTSLGNEQFF; len: 13; j_gene: TRBJ2-1; v_gene: TRBV9; abundance: once; d_gene: TRBD2
CDR3nt: TGTGCCAGCAGCTTGGTGGAGGACAGACACTATGGCTACACCTTC; CDR3aa: CASSLVEDRHYGYTF; len: 15; j_gene: TRBJ1-2; v_gene: TRBV5-4; abundance: NA; d_gene: NA
CDR3nt: TGTGCCAGCAGCAGGGGGACAGGGTTTGATGAGCAGTTCTTC; CDR3aa: CASSRGTGFDEQFF; len: 14; j_gene: TRBJ2-1; v_gene: TRBV7-9; abundance: NA; d_gene: TRBD1
CDR3nt: TGTGCCAGCAGTGAAGCCCTAGCGGGAGAACAGACCCAGTACTTC; CDR3aa: CASSEALAGEQTQYF; len: 15; j_gene: TRBJ2-5; v_gene: TRBV2; abundance: NA; d_gene: TRBD2
CDR3nt: TGTGCCAGCAGCTTCCACCGAACGGAACAGTACTTC; CDR3aa: CASSFHRTEQYF; len: 12; j_gene: TRBJ2-7; v_gene: TRBV5-6; abundance: NA; d_gene: NA
CDR3nt: TGTGCCACCGGGCGGACCTCCTACAATGAGCAGTTCTTC; CDR3aa: CATGRTSYNEQFF; len: 13; j_gene: TRBJ2-1; v_gene: TRBV6-6; abundance: NA; d_gene: NA
CDR3nt: TGTGCCAGCAGCTTAGATCCCTATTCGACAATTGGGGAGACCCAGTACTTC; CDR3aa: CASSLDPYSTIGETQYF; len: 17; j_gene: TRBJ2-5; v_gene: TRBV11-2; abundance: NA; d_gene: NA
CDR3nt: TGCGCCAGCAGCCAAGATGGGAGCGACGGGGAGCTGTTTTTT; CDR3aa: CASSQDGSDGELFF; len: 14; j_gene: TRBJ2-2; v_gene: TRBV4-3; abundance: NA; d_gene: NA
CDR3nt: TGCGCCAGCAGCCAAGCCCCCGGGACACCGAACACTGAAGCTTTCTTT; CDR3aa: CASSQAPGTPNTEAFF; len: 16; j_gene: TRBJ1-1; v_gene: TRBV4-1; abundance: NA; d_gene: NA
CDR3nt: TGTGCCAGCAGCCCACCGGGACTAGCGTCCACCGGGGAGCTGTTTTTT; CDR3aa: CASSPPGLASTGELFF; len: 16; j_gene: TRBJ2-2; v_gene: TRBV7-9; abundance: NA; d_gene: TRBD2
CDR3nt: TGTGCCAGCAGTTTATCACCCGGGACTAGCGGAGATGGCACAGATACGCAGTATTTT; CDR3aa: CASSLSPGTSGDGTDTQYF; len: 19; j_gene: TRBJ2-3; v_gene: TRBV27; abundance: NA; d_gene: TRBD2
CDR3nt: TGTGCCAGCAGCCAAGCGGATACGCAGTATTTT; CDR3aa: CASSQADTQYF; len: 11; j_gene: TRBJ2-3; v_gene: TRBV14; abundance: NA; d_gene: NA
CDR3nt: TGCGCCAGCAGCCAAAATTTTTTGTCAGGGACTGACGTCCTGACTTTC; CDR3aa: CASSQNFLSGTDVLTF; len: 16; j_gene: TRBJ2-6; v_gene: TRBV4-1; abundance: few; d_gene: NA
CDR3nt: TGTGCCAGCAGTTTCACAGCAGGGGCTAATGAAAAACTGTTTTTT; CDR3aa: CASSFTAGANEKLFF; len: 15; j_gene: TRBJ1-4; v_gene: TRBV27; abundance: NA; d_gene: NA
CDR3nt: TGCAGCGTTGAAGACGGACAGAGGGGAACGGAACGAACCAAGGCTTACTACAATGAGCAGTTCTTC; CDR3aa: CSVEDGQRGTERTKAYYNEQFF; len: 22; j_gene: TRBJ2-1; v_gene: TRBV29-1; abundance: NA; d_gene: NA
CDR3nt: TGTGCCAGCACCTCGGGGCAGTCCTATGGCTACACCTTC; CDR3aa: CASTSGQSYGYTF; len: 13; j_gene: TRBJ1-2; v_gene: TRBV6-6; abundance: NA; d_gene: NA
CDR3nt: TGCGCCAGCAGCTTGGGACAGCGCCCCGAGCAGTACTTC; CDR3aa: CASSLGQRPEQYF; len: 13; j_gene: TRBJ2-7; v_gene: TRBV5-1; abundance: NA; d_gene: NA
CDR3nt: TGTGCCAGCAGTTCCTCCTGGACAGGGAGGGGAGAGACCCAGTACTTC; CDR3aa: CASSSSWTGRGETQYF; len: 16; j_gene: TRBJ2-5; v_gene: TRBV28; abundance: NA; d_gene: NA
CDR3nt: TGTGCCAGCAGCTTCTATGAAAACGGGGAGCTGTTTTTT; CDR3aa: CASSFYENGELFF; len: 13; j_gene: TRBJ2-2; v_gene: TRBV7-9; abundance: NA; d_gene: NA
CDR3nt: TGTGCCATCAGTGAGACTAGCGCGAGCGTGCAAACAGATACGCAGTATTTT; CDR3aa: CAISETSASVQTDTQYF; len: 17; j_gene: TRBJ2-3; v_gene: TRBV10-3; abundance: NA; d_gene: TRBD2
CDR3nt: TGTGCCAGTAGTATAGCAGGGGCGAGCTCCTACGAGCAGTACTTC; CDR3aa: CASSIAGASSYEQYF; len: 15; j_gene: TRBJ2-7; v_gene: TRBV19; abundance: NA; d_gene: NA
CDR3nt: TGCGCCAGCAGCCCGTTGGCGGCGAGCTCCTACGAGCAGTACTTC; CDR3aa: CASSPLAASSYEQYF; len: 15; j_gene: TRBJ2-7; v_gene: TRBV4-3; abundance: NA; d_gene: NA
CDR3nt: TGTGCCAGCGGGGAGACAGTTGGCTACGAGCAGTACTTC; CDR3aa: CASGETVGYEQYF; len: 13; j_gene: TRBJ2-7; v_gene: TRBV6-5; abundance: NA; d_gene: NA
CDR3nt: TGTGCCAGCTCACCGGATGTACAGAGAAGCACAGATACGCAGTATTTT; CDR3aa: CASSPDVQRSTDTQYF; len: 16; j_gene: TRBJ2-3; v_gene: TRBV18; abundance: NA; d_gene: NA
CDR3nt: TGCGCCAGCAGCAGCGGGAGCGGGGCCTACGAGCAGTACTTC; CDR3aa: CASSSGSGAYEQYF; len: 14; j_gene: TRBJ2-7; v_gene: TRBV5-1; abundance: NA; d_gene: TRBD2
CDR3nt: TGTGCCAGCAGCTCGAGCCTTGGGGATTACGAGCAGTACTTC; CDR3aa: CASSSSLGDYEQYF; len: 14; j_gene: TRBJ2-7; v_gene: TRBV7-9; abundance: NA; d_gene: NA
CDR3nt: TGCGCCAGCAGCCAAGAGGGCTTAGCGGGAGGCTTAATACCGCTCAATGAGCAGTTCTTC; CDR3aa: CASSQEGLAGGLIPLNEQFF; len: 20; j_gene: TRBJ2-1; v_gene: TRBV4-3; abundance: NA; d_gene: TRBD2
CDR3nt: TGTGCCAGCAGCCCACAGCAAAACATTCAGTACTTC; CDR3aa: CASSPQQNIQYF; len: 12; j_gene: TRBJ2-4; v_gene: TRBV6-6; abundance: NA; d_gene: NA
CDR3nt: TGTGCCACCAGCAGAGATTCCGGACAAGAGACCCAGTACTTC; CDR3aa: CATSRDSGQETQYF; len: 14; j_gene: TRBJ2-5; v_gene: TRBV15; abundance: once; d_gene: NA
CDR3nt: TGTGCCAGCAGCTGGGACAGGGGGCTTGATGAGCAGTTCTTC; CDR3aa: CASSWDRGLDEQFF; len: 14; j_gene: TRBJ2-1; v_gene: TRBV7-9; abundance: NA; d_gene: TRBD1
CDR3nt: TGTGCCAGTAGTGTGTACTCCACCTTC; CDR3aa: CASSVYSTF; len: 9; j_gene: TRBJ1-2; v_gene: TRBV19; abundance: NA; d_gene: NA